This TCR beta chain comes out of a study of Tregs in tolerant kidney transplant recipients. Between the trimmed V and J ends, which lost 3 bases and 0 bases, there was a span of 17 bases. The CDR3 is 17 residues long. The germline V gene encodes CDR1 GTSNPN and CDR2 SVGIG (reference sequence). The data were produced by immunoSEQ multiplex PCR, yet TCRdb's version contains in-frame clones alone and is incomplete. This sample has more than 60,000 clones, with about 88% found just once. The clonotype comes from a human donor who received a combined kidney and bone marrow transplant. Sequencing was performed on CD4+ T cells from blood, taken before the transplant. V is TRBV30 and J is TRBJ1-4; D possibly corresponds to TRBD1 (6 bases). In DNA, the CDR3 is TGTGCCTGGAGGCCCCTGGACGGACAGTCAACTAATGAAAAACTGTTTTTT. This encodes CAWRPLDGQSTNEKLFF.